One sample yielded the 8 T cell receptor beta chains listed below, sequenced in a study of cytomegalovirus exposure and HLA in healthy donors. The PCR used 60 Vbeta and 13 Jbeta primers. Assay used: immunoSEQ multiplex PCR; TCRdb lists only in-frame clones, some missing. The sample lists approximately 120,000 clones, roughly 81% seen once, with 0.85% to 1.4% in the top ten. Sample: PBMCs. The receptor source for this set is a woman in her 30s in good health and CMV-seronegative.

V usage is TRBV7-9 and J usage is TRBJ1-1; D not certain. The CDR3 spans 17 residues. Germline-derived CDR1 and CDR2 are SEHNR and FQNEAQ (reference sequence). Trimming cost V 1 base and J 3 bases, with 18 bases left between them. As DNA, the CDR3 is TGTGCCAGCAGCTTAGACCGTTCTGGAGGGCAGGACACTGAAGCTTTCTTT. Translated, it gives CASSLDRSGGQDTEAFF.

This chain connects TRBV10-2 to TRBJ1-6; 7 bases are a match to TRBD1. V shed 6 bases and J 8 bases; nucleotides not matched to a gene: 7. CDR3 size: 14 residues. Per the germline V gene, CDR1 is WSHSY and CDR2 is SAAADI. CDR3 in amino acids: CASRAQGEDSPLHF. The CDR3 nucleotides are TGCGCCAGCAGGGCTCAGGGGGAGGATTCACCCCTCCACTTT.

This chain uses TRBV7-3 with TRBJ2-5; 8 bases align to TRBD2. The CDR3 covers 14 residues. J gave up 4 bases and V 3 bases, and 4 bases lay outside the gene matches. CDR1 and CDR2 from the germline V gene are SGHTA and FQGTGA. In nucleotides, the CDR3 is TGTGCCAGCAGCTTCTCGGGACTAGGAGAGACCCAGTACTTC. This gives the protein CASSFSGLGETQYF.

The chain employs TRBV19 and TRBJ1-1; D might be TRBD1 (5 bases). The CDR3 consists of 12 residues. The germline V gene encodes CDR1 LNHDA and CDR2 SQIVND (reference sequence). V lost 5 bases and J 10 bases, leaving 14 bases between the germline ends. The CDR3 DNA reads as TGTGCCAGTAGTCGGGAGGGTAGGGGAGCTTTCTTT. Translating gives CASSREGRGAFF.

This chain joins TRBV5-1 and TRBJ1-2, with 10 positions matching TRBD1. The CDR3 loop spans 13 amino acids. The germline V gene has CDR1 SGHRS and CDR2 YFSETQ. V was clipped by 0 bases and J by 8 bases; unmatched bases: 1. This CDR3 is CASSLETGGGYTF. The CDR3 bases are TGCGCCAGCAGCTTGGAGACAGGGGGCGGCTACACCTTC.

The chain links TRBV18 to TRBJ2-5, with a possible D match to TRBD1 (6 bases). Germline V CDR1 and CDR2: KGHSH, LQKENI. The CDR3 loop spans 14 amino acids. V lost 4 bases, J lost 9 bases, and 18 bases lay in between. The CDR3 is CASSHLRGKRPQYF. CDR3 nucleotide sequence: TGTGCCAGCTCACACCTCAGGGGCAAGAGACCCCAGTACTTC.

The table lists this clone with a few counts. The chain employs TRBV5-5 and TRBJ1-4; 7 bases agree with TRBD1. The V and J ends lost 2 bases and 4 bases, in that order; junction bases with no gene match: 5. CDR1 SGHKS and CDR2 YYEKEE come from the germline V gene (reference sequence). CDR3 size: 15 residues. The CDR3: CASSLTGTVNEKLFF. The CDR3 nucleotides read TGTGCCAGCAGCTTAACCGGGACAGTTAATGAAAAACTGTTTTTT.

The gene calls are TRBV5-1 and TRBJ2-1, with 8 bases aligning to TRBD2. J lost 1 base, V lost 2 bases, and 2 bases had no gene match. This CDR3 spans 15 amino acids. Germline-derived CDR1 and CDR2 are SGHRS and YFSETQ. CDR3 nucleotide sequence: TGCGCCAGCAGCTTTCCTAGCGGGTCCTACAATGAGCAGTTCTTC. Translating gives CASSFPSGSYNEQFF.